The present T cell receptor beta chain was sequenced within a study of blood T cell repertoires in COVID-19. Study-level information: Some COVID-19 samples were acute and others convalescent; all came from the United States, Italy and Spain. From T cells, B-cell-depleted T cells, or PBMCs came the material, which was cDNA or gDNA.

Germline V gives CDR1 SGHRS, CDR2 YFSETQ. The CDR3 consists of 14 residues. The V segment lost 4 bases and the J segment 5 bases; nucleotides outside the gene matches: 6. Original data processing: Using reference gene primer amplification, nucleated cell counts were estimated. Produced via immunoSEQ multiplex PCR; TCRdb's table is partial and in-frame only. Clone size and V and J calls were adopted from that table, with D and trimming inferred from the DNA. This sample has 250,000 to 350,000 clones, with around 89% found just once. Patients of the Seattle cohort, enrolled during active infection, were followed longitudinally.

This receptor was taken from a woman aged 45 to 65 with COVID-19, enrolled during active disease. The sequenced sample was peripheral blood. The chain is built from TRBV5-1 and TRBJ2-1, with 7 bases lining up with TRBD2. The CDR3 reads CASSLGLDHNEQFF. The CDR3 DNA is TGCGCCAGCAGCCTCGGACTAGACCACAATGAGCAGTTCTTC.